The 12 T cell receptor beta chains below come from one sample, sequenced in a study of T-cell memory formation after mild COVID-19. TCRdb itself ran the 5' RACE reads through MiXCR, one entry per CDR3 protein. This sample has over 60,000 distinct CDR3 sequences, with roughly a sixth found just once. Sequencing used PBMCs or a T cell subset sorted from them (not recorded which). These receptors all come from an adult woman who had mild COVID-19 (a few samples of this study predate the infection). Cell type and time point are not known.

The chain employs TRBV25-1 and TRBJ2-3; D may be TRBD1 (6 bases). The CDR3 consists of 20 residues. The V and J ends lost 3 bases and 4 bases respectively, with 29 bases between them. Germline lookup yields CDR1 MGHDK and CDR2 SYGVNS. The CDR3 loop reads CASSDSQVLWQGKSPDTQYF. The CDR3 coding sequence is TGTGCCAGCAGTGATTCCCAGGTCTTGTGGCAGGGGAAGAGTCCAGATACGCAGTATTTT. The full variable domain, rest sourced from reference TRBV25-1 and TRBJ2-3, is EADIYQTPRYLVIGTGKKITLECSQTMGHDKMYWYQQDPGMELHLIHYSYGVNSTEKGDLSSESTVSRIRTEHFPLTLESARPSHTSQYLCASSDSQVLWQGKSPDTQYFGPGTRLTVL.

This clonotype has only a few counts. The chain links TRBV5-6 to TRBJ2-1; no clear D gene. V shed 2 bases and J shed 0 bases, with 9 bases lying between them. CDR3 length equals 15 residues. The germline gives CDR1 SGHDT, CDR2 YYEEEE. CDR3 amino acids: CASSFRTNSYNEQFF. The CDR3 DNA follows: TGTGCCAGCAGCTTTCGGACCAACTCCTACAATGAGCAGTTCTTC.

This chain joins TRBV7-9 and TRBJ1-5, with D perhaps TRBD1 (5 bases). The CDR3 has 14 residues. Per the germline V gene, CDR1 is SEHNR and CDR2 is FQNEAQ (reference sequence). Deletions cut 5 bases from V and 5 bases from J, with 13 bases between. The CDR3 DNA reads as TGTGCCAGCAGCCCGGCCTTGGGGGATCAGCCCCAGCATTTT. Protein sequence: CASSPALGDQPQHF.

The chain couples TRBV9 to TRBJ2-7; weak D call: TRBD1 (6 bases). Germline loops: CDR1 SGDLS, CDR2 YYNGEE. Trimming shortened V by 0 bases and J by 1 base, and 17 bases separated the two germline ends. The CDR3 length is 17 residues. CDR3 protein: CASSVGAGDKSSYEQYF. DNA for the CDR3: TGTGCCAGCAGCGTAGGTGCAGGGGACAAATCTTCCTACGAGCAGTACTTC.

This clonotype was seen a handful of times. This chain connects TRBV27 to TRBJ1-3; perhaps TRBD1 as D (6 bases). Germline CDR1 MNHEY, CDR2 SMNVEV (reference sequence). V was shortened by 3 bases and J by 1 base, with 10 bases between the two germline ends. The CDR3 is 15 amino acids. CDR3 nucleotides: TGTGCCAGCAGTTTGGGGGGCTCGTCTGGAAACACCATATATTTT. This gives the protein CASSLGGSSGNTIYF.

This clonotype occurred many times. The V and J genes are TRBV2 and TRBJ2-5; D is unresolved. The CDR3 is made up of 16 amino acids. The ends were cut back, 3 bases at V and 4 bases at J, with 18 bases in the middle. Germline V CDR1 and CDR2: SNHLY, FYNNEI. CDR3: CASSEDPGPGLETQYF. In DNA, the CDR3 is TGTGCCAGCAGTGAGGACCCAGGACCTGGATTAGAGACCCAGTACTTC.

This clonotype was seen a few times. V gene TRBV6-5 combines with J gene TRBJ1-2, with D perhaps TRBD1 (6 bases). Trimming shortened V by 2 bases and J by 5 bases, and 12 bases separated the two germline ends. The germline gives CDR1 MNHEY, CDR2 SVGAGI. CDR3 length: 14 amino acids. The CDR3 bases are TGTGCCAGCAGTTACGAAGGGGGTGGATATGGCTACACCTTC. Encoded protein: CASSYEGGGYGYTF.

This clonotype was recorded at least ten times. The chain links TRBV30 to TRBJ2-7, with D maybe TRBD1 (5 bases). There are 14 residues in the CDR3. Germline CDR1 reads GTSNPN; CDR2 reads SVGIG (reference sequence). The V gene lost 1 base and the J gene lost 5 bases, with 15 bases spanning the gap. CDR3 loop: CAWSASRVKNEQYF. The CDR3 nucleotides are TGTGCCTGGAGTGCCAGCAGGGTAAAGAACGAGCAGTACTTC. Using reference TRBV30 and TRBJ2-7 for the parts outside the CDR3, the full variable domain is SQTIHQWPATLVQPVGSPLSLECTVEGTSNPNLYWYRQAAGRGLQLLFYSVGIGQISSEVPQNLSASRPQDRQFILSSKKLLLSDSGFYLCAWSASRVKNEQYFGPGTRLTVT.

The genes are TRBV5-1 and TRBJ2-7; D is ambiguous. V lost 2 bases and J lost 1, with 7 bases in between. Germline V gene sequence: CDR1 SGHRS, CDR2 YFSETQ. This CDR3 is 13 amino acids long. The CDR3 loop reads CASSFELSYEQYF. The CDR3 bases are TGCGCCAGCAGCTTCGAACTTTCCTACGAGCAGTACTTC.

V gene TRBV4-3 combines with J gene TRBJ1-4, with TRBD1 identical over 9 bases. CDR3 length: 13 amino acids. The germline gives CDR1 LGHNA, CDR2 YSLEER. V shed 0 bases, J shed 14 bases, and the junction held 4 bases outside the gene matches. CDR3 DNA sequence: TGCGCCAGCAGCCAAGACCGGGACAGGGCTCTGTTTTTT. It codes for CASSQDRDRALFF.

The V and J genes are TRBV6-2 or TRBV6-3 and TRBJ2-1; TRBD2 matches 11 bases. Germline V gene sequence: CDR1 MNHEY, CDR2 SVGEGT. Unmatched junction bases numbered 4, after V lost 2 bases and J lost 4 bases. CDR3 length: 16 residues. Here the CDR3 reads CASSYGLAGVYNEQFF. Written as DNA, the CDR3 is TGTGCCAGCAGTTACGGACTAGCGGGTGTATACAATGAGCAGTTCTTC.

V is TRBV9 and J is TRBJ2-3, with TRBD2 matching over 8 bases. CDR3 length equals 15 residues. V gave up 4 bases and J gave up 2 bases; unmatched junction bases: 6. CDR1 and CDR2 (germline): SGDLS, YYNGEE. CDR3 loop: CASSQGGGPTDTQYF. CDR3 sequence (DNA): TGTGCCAGCAGCCAAGGCGGGGGGCCCACAGATACGCAGTATTTT.